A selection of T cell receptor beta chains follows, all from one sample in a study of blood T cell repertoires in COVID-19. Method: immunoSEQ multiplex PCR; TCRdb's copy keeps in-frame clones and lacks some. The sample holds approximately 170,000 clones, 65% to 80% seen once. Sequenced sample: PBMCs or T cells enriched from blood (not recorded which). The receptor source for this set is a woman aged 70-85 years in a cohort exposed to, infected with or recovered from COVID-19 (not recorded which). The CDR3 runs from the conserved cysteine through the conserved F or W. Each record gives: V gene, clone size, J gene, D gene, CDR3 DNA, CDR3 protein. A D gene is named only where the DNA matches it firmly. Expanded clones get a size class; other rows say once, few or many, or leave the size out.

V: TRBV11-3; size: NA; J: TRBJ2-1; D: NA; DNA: TGTGCCAGCAGCTTCGGGGGAGTGGGGTACAATGAGCAGTTCTTC; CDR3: CASSFGGVGYNEQFF
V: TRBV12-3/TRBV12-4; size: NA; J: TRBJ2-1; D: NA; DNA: TGTGCCAGCAGGGTCAGACGGGACAATGAGCAGTTCTTC; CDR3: CASRVRRDNEQFF
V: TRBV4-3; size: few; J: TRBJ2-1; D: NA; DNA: TGCGCCAGCAGCCAAGAGAGTTACTCCTACAATGAGCAGTTCTTC; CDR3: CASSQESYSYNEQFF
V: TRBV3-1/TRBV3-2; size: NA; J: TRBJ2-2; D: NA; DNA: TGTGCCAGCAGCCACCTCCACTCCGGGGAGCTGTTTTTT; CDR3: CASSHLHSGELFF
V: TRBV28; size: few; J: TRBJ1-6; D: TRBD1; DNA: TGTGCCAGCAGGGACGGGACAGGGGTGATAGTGTTT; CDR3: CASRDGTGVIVF
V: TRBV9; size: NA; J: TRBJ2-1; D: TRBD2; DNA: TGTGCCAGCAGCGTAGGGGTGATTGCGGGACTAGCGGCCAATGAGCAGTTCTTC; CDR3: CASSVGVIAGLAANEQFF
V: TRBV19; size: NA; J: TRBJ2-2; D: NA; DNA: TGTGCCAGTAGTGTAGTGGGCGGGGTCGGGGAGCTGTTTTTT; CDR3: CASSVVGGVGELFF
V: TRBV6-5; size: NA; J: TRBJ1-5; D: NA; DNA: TGTGCCAGCAGTTACTCAGGGAGTCAGCCCCAGCATTTT; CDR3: CASSYSGSQPQHF
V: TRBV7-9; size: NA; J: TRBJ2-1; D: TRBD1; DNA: TGTGCCAGCAGCTTAACAGGGGGGACCTACAATGAGCAGTTCTTC; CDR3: CASSLTGGTYNEQFF
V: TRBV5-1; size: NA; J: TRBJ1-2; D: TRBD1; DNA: TGCGCCAGCAGCTTGGGGACAGGGAGGTTTGGCTACACCTTC; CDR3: CASSLGTGRFGYTF
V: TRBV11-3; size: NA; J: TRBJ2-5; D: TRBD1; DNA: TGTGCCAGCAGCCCCCGGACAGGAAGCCAAGAGACCCAGTACTTC; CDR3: CASSPRTGSQETQYF
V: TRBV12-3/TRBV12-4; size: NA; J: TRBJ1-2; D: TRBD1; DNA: TGTGCCAGCAGCAGACAGGGGAGCTACACCTTC; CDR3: CASSRQGSYTF
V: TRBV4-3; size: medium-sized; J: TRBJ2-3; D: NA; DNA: TGCGCCAGCAGCCAAGTAGTAGGGGTCATGGCAGATACGCAGTATTTT; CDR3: CASSQVVGVMADTQYF
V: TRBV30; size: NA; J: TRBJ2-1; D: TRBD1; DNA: TGTGCCTGGAGCGGACAGGGACCCAATGAGCAGTTCTTC; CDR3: CAWSGQGPNEQFF
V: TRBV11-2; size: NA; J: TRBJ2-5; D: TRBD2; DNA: TGTGCCAGCAGCTTAGAGGTGGGGAGGGGGACCCAGTACTTC; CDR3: CASSLEVGRGTQYF
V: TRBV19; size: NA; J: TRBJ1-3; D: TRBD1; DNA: TGTGCCAGTAGTCCGGGACAGGGAAGCTCTGGAAACACCATATATTTT; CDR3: CASSPGQGSSGNTIYF
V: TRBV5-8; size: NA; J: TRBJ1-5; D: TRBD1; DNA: TGTGCCAGCAGCGGCGAAGGACAGGGCCGCCGGCCCCAGCATTTT; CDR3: CASSGEGQGRRPQHF
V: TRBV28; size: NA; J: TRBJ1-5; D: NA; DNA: TGTGCCAGCGGTTTCCTCCTCAATCAGCCCCAGCATTTT; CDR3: CASGFLLNQPQHF
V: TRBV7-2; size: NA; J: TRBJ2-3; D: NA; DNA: TGTGCCAGCAGCTTAGTTGGCCAGGGCGCAGATACGCAGTATTTT; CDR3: CASSLVGQGADTQYF
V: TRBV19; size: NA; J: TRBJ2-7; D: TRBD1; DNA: TGTGCCAGTAACAGGGGGCGAGGCTACGAGCAGTACTTC; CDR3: CASNRGRGYEQYF
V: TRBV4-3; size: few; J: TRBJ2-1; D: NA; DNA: TGCGCCAGCAGCCTTACTCCGGCGGATGAGCAGTTCTTC; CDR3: CASSLTPADEQFF
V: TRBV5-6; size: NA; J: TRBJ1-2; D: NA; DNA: TGTGCCAGCAGCTTGACCGCCGCCGGGATATATGGCTACACCTTC; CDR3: CASSLTAAGIYGYTF
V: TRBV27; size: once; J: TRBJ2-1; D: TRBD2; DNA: TGTGCCAGCAGTGGTTCTAGCGGGAGCTCCTACAATGAGCAGTTCTTC; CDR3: CASSGSSGSSYNEQFF
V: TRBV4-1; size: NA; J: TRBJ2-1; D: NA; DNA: TGCGCCAGCAGCCAAGATAGTCACCCCAGGCACGGTGTCAATGAGCAGTTCTTC; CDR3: CASSQDSHPRHGVNEQFF
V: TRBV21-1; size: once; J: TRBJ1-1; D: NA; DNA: TGTGCCAGCAGCTCTCTATCGACAGGGCTAATGAACACTGAAGCTTTCTTT; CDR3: CASSSLSTGLMNTEAFF
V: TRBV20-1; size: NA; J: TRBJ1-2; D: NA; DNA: TGCAGTGCTAGTCGCAGGGATAATGGCTACACCTTC; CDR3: CSASRRDNGYTF
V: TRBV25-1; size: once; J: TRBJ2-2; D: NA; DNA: TGTGCCAGCAGCGCGCGGGGACGAGGCGGGGAGCTGTTTTTT; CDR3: CASSARGRGGELFF
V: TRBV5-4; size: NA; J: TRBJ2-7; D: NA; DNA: TGTGCCAGCAGCGGGCAGGACTTGCGCGGAAAATCCTACGAGCAGTACTTC; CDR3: CASSGQDLRGKSYEQYF
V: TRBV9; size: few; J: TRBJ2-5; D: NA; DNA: TGTGCCAGCAGCGTACAGGGGAACACCCAAGAGACCCAGTACTTC; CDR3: CASSVQGNTQETQYF
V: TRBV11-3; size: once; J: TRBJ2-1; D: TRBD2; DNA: TGTGCCAGCAGCACTAGCGGGAGGGCCGGGGATAAGCAGTTCTTC; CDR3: CASSTSGRAGDKQFF
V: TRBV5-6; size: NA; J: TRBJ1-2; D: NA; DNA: TGTGCCAGCAGCTTGTTGGTGACAGAAAACTATGGCTACACCTTC; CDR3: CASSLLVTENYGYTF
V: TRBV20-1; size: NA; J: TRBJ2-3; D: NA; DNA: TGCAGTGCAGAGATTGAGCAGTATTTT; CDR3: CSAEIEQYF
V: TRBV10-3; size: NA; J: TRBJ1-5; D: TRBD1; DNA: TGTGCCATCAGCGGACAGGGCGGGAGTCAGCCCCAGCATTTT; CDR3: CAISGQGGSQPQHF
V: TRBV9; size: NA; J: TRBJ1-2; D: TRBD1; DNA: TGTGCCAGCAGCCCAACCGGGACAGGAGGACGGTATGGCTACACCTTC; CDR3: CASSPTGTGGRYGYTF
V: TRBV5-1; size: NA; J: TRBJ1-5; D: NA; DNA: TGCGCCAGCAGCTTGGCCTTAGATCAGCCCCAGCATTTT; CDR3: CASSLALDQPQHF
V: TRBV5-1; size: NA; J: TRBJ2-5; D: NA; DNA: TGCGCCAGCAGCTTGGCTAGTTTCCTGCGAGAGACCCAGTACTTC; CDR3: CASSLASFLRETQYF
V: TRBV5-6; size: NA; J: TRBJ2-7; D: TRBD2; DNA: TGTGCCAGCAGCCCGTGGGGACTAGCGGCCGAGCAGTACTTC; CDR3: CASSPWGLAAEQYF
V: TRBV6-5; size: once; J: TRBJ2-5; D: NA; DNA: TGTGCCAGCATCCGAGGACAGCAAGAGACCCAGTACTTC; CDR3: CASIRGQQETQYF
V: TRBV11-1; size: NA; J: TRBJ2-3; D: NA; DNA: TGTGCCAGCAGCTTAGAAGGGGCCACAGATACGCAGTATTTT; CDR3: CASSLEGATDTQYF
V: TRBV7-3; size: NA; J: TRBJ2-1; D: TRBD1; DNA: TGTGCCAGCACCTTAGGGGCACAGGGGGGTGAGCAGTTCTTC; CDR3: CASTLGAQGGEQFF
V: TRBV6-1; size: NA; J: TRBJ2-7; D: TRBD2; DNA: TGTGCCAGCAGTGAAGCCCTGGGGGGGACCGAGCAGTACTTC; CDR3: CASSEALGGTEQYF
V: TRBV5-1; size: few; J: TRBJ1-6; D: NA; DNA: TGCGCCAGCAGCTTGGATCAGGGTGGGTCACCCCTCCACTTT; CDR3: CASSLDQGGSPLHF
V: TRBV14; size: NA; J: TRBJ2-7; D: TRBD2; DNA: TGTGCCAGCAGCGTGGGACTACTTAGCTCCTACGAGCAGTACTTC; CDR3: CASSVGLLSSYEQYF
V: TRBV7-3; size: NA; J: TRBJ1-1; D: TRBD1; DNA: TGTGCCAGCAGCTTTCAGGGGGATACTGAAGCTTTCTTT; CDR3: CASSFQGDTEAFF
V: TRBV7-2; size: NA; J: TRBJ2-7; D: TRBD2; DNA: TGTGCCAGCAGCCCAGAAAGCGGGAGCTCCTACGAGCAGTACTTC; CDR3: CASSPESGSSYEQYF
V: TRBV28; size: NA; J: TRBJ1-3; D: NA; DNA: TGTGCCAGCAGCATAAGAACAGCTGGAAACACCATATATTTT; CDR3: CASSIRTAGNTIYF
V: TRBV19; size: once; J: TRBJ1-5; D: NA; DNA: TGTGCCAGTAGTATGGGAGGGTTTACGTCGGGGCCCCAGCATTTT; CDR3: CASSMGGFTSGPQHF
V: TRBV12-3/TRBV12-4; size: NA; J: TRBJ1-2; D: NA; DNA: TGTGCCAGCTCAACTAGTAACTATGGCTACACCTTC; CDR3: CASSTSNYGYTF
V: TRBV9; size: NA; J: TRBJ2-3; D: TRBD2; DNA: TGTGCCAGCAGCGTAGCGGGACTAGCGTCAGATACGCAGTATTTT; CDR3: CASSVAGLASDTQYF
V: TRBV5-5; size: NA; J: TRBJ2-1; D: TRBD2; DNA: TGTGCCAGCAGCTGGACTAGCGGGAGTTTTGCTGAGCAGTTCTTC; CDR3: CASSWTSGSFAEQFF